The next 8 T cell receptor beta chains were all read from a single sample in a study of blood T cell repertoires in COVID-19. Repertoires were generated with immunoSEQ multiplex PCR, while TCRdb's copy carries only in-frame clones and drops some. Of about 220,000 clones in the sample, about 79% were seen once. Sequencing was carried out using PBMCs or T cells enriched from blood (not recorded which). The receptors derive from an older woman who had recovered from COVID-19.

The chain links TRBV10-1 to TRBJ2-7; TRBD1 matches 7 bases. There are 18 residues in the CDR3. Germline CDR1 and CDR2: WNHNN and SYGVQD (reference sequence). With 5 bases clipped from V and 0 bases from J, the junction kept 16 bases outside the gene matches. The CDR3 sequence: CASSPSGGSAISSYEQYF. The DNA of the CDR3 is TGCGCCAGCAGTCCCTCAGGGGGTAGCGCCATTTCCTCCTACGAGCAGTACTTC.

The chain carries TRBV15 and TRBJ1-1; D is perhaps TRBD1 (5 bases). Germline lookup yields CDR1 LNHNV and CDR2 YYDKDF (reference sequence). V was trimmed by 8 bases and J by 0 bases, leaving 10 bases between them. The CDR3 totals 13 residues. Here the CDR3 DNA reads TGTGCCACCTTAGACAGATTGAACACTGAAGCTTTCTTT. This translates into CATLDRLNTEAFF. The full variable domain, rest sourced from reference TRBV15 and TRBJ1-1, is DAMVIQNPRYQVTQFGKPVTLSCSQTLNHNVMYWYQQKSSQAPKLLFHYYDKDFNNEADTPDNFQSRRPNTSFCFLDIRSPGLGDTAMYLCATLDRLNTEAFFGQGTRLTVV.

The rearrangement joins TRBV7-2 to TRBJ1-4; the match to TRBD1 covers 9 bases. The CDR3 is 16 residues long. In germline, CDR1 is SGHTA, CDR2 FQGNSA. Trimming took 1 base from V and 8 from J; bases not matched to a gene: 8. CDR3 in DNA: TGTGCCAGCAGCTTAGACAGACAGGGGGGAAGCGAAAAACTGTTTTTT. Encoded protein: CASSLDRQGGSEKLFF.

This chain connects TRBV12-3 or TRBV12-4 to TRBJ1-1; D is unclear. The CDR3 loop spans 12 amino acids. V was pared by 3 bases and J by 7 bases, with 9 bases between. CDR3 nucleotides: TGTGCCAGCAGTTTTGAGAGGGATGAAGCTTTCTTT. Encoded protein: CASSFERDEAFF.

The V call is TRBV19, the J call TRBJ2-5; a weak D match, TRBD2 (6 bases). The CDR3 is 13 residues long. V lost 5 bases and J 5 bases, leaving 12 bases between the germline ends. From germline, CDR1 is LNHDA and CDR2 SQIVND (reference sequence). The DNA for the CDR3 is TGTGCCAGTAGTCCGGGAGTTGGGGAGACCCAGTACTTC. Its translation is CASSPGVGETQYF.

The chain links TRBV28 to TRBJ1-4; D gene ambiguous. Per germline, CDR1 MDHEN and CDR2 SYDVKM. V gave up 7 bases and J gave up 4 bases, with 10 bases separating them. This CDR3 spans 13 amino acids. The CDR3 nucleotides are TGTGCCAGCACCCAATCGGGTAATGAAAAACTGTTTTTT. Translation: CASTQSGNEKLFF.

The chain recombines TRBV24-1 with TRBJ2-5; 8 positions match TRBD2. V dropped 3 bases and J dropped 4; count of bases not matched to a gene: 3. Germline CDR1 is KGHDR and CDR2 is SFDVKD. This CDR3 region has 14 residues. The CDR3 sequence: CATSDAGGTETQYF. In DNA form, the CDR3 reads TGTGCCACCAGTGATGCGGGGGGCACAGAGACCCAGTACTTC.

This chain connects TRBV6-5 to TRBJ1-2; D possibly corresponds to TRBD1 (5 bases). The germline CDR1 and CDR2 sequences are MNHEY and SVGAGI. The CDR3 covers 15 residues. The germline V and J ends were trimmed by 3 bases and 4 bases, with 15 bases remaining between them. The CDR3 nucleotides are TGTGCCAGCAGTTATTCGGGACTACGGGTCTATGGCTACACCTTC. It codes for CASSYSGLRVYGYTF.